One sample yielded the 8 T cell receptor beta chains listed below, sequenced in a study of CD8+ T cells in alopecia areata (dated by TCRdb to the late 2010s). Receptors were amplified or captured by the immunoSEQ multiplex PCR assay. To provide template for TCR sequencing, every sample had RNA extracted and reverse transcribed into cDNA. The table comes from immuneACCESS by way of TCRdb, which keeps in-frame sequences with V and J called. Part of the clones is missing from these tables; in studies checked, under half for an unresolved V gene and the rest for unknown reasons. The sample table holds about 190,000 clones, of which approximately 67% were seen once. The ten largest clonotypes hold approximately 1.3% of the sample. This sample's treatment or condition label indicates: oral pan-JAK inhibitor, 5-10 mg twice daily. The sequenced sample was CD4+ T cells sorted from blood, obtained at roughly week 49, from a patient treated with tofacitinib. These receptors all come from a human donor with alopecia areata.

This rearrangement joins TRBV20-1 to TRBJ2-6; D is tentatively TRBD1 or TRBD2 (5 bases each). The CDR3 length is 11 residues. Trimming stripped 6 bases from V and 6 bases from J, with 6 bases between. Germline CDR1 DFQATT, CDR2 SNEGSKA (reference sequence). The CDR3 sequence: CSAGEANVLTF. In DNA, the CDR3 is TGCAGTGCGGGGGAGGCCAACGTCCTGACTTTC.

In its sample, this clone was seen a few times. The CDR3 sequence is CSVDSLDRGIDGYTF. In nucleotides, the CDR3 is TGCAGCGTTGATAGCCTAGACAGGGGGATTGATGGCTACACCTTC. V and J are TRBV29-1 and TRBJ1-2, with 9 bases aligning to TRBD1. The junction had 11 bases not matched to a gene; V was cut back by 3 bases and J by 6 bases. The CDR3 contains 15 residues. Germline V gene lookup returns CDR1 SQVTM and CDR2 ANQGSEA. The full variable domain, its missing parts supplied by reference TRBV29-1 and TRBJ1-2, is SAVISQKPSRDICQRGTSLTIQCQVDSQVTMMFWYRQQPGQSLTLIATANQGSEATYESGFVIDKFPISRPNLTFSTLTVSNMSPEDSSIYLCSVDSLDRGIDGYTFGSGTRLTVV.

The CDR3 loop reads CASRSHEPVETQYF. CDR3 DNA: TGTGCCAGCAGAAGCCACGAGCCCGTGGAGACCCAGTACTTC. The rearrangement joins TRBV5-4 to TRBJ2-5, with D uncertain. The length of the CDR3 is 14 residues. With 5 bases removed from V and 5 bases from J, the gap between germline ends came to 16 bases. Germline loops: CDR1 SGHNT, CDR2 YYREEE (reference sequence).

The chain's CDR3 is CASSSTGEQTQYF. The CDR3 nucleotides read TGCGCCAGCAGCTCTACAGGGGAACAGACCCAGTACTTC. This chain links TRBV5-1 with TRBJ2-5; 7 bases line up with TRBD1. The CDR3 is made up of 13 amino acids. From germline, CDR1 is SGHRS and CDR2 YFSETQ. V trimming: 3 bases; J trimming: 6 bases; junction bases outside the gene matches: 5.

The V call is TRBV15, the J call TRBJ1-4; D is possibly TRBD1 (5 bases). V gave up 5 bases and J gave up 2 bases, with 12 bases separating them. Germline V gives CDR1 LNHNV, CDR2 YYDKDF (reference sequence). The CDR3 is made up of 15 amino acids. The DNA for the CDR3 is TGTGCCACCAGCGCTCGGGGGGGGACTAATGAAAAACTGTTTTTT. Translating it yields CATSARGGTNEKLFF. The full variable domain, in which reference TRBV15 and TRBJ1-4 provide the parts outside the CDR3, is DAMVIQNPRYQVTQFGKPVTLSCSQTLNHNVMYWYQQKSSQAPKLLFHYYDKDFNNEADTPDNFQSRRPNTSFCFLDIRSPGLGDTAMYLCATSARGGTNEKLFFGSGTQLSVL.

Details on this clone: Other DNA sequences in the sample encode the same CDR3. CDR3 bases: TGTGCCTGGAGTGTACAACAGGGAGGCAATCAGCCCCAGCATTTT. This translates into CAWSVQQGGNQPQHF. The V and J genes are TRBV30 and TRBJ1-5; tentatively, D is TRBD1 (6 bases). Germline CDR1 and CDR2: GTSNPN and SVGIG (reference sequence). The CDR3 is made up of 15 amino acids. V gave up 0 bases and J gave up 2 bases, with 11 bases separating them.

This chain connects TRBV4-1 to TRBJ1-1; D uncertain. V was shortened by 5 bases and J by 0 bases, with 10 bases between the two germline ends. The CDR3 runs 14 residues. CDR1 and CDR2 from the germline V gene are MGHRA and YSYEKL. The CDR3 DNA reads TGCGCCAGCAGCATTAGCCCTTTGAACACTGAAGCTTTCTTT. Protein product: CASSISPLNTEAFF.

The chain recombines TRBV10-3 with TRBJ2-3; no definite D call. V was clipped by 6 bases and J by 4 bases, with 14 bases between them. Germline-derived CDR1 and CDR2 are ENHRY and SYGVKD. The CDR3 is 14 amino acids. The CDR3 protein is CAISPPGEPDTQYF. The CDR3 DNA follows: TGTGCCATCAGCCCCCCCGGTGAGCCAGATACGCAGTATTTT.